This TCR beta chain was identified during a study of T cells in localized non-small cell lung cancer. Overall study findings and caveats: The study sequenced only one region of the tumor. As a result, intratumor heterogeneity could not be excluded and remains possible. Uninvolved adjacent lung had higher T cell clonality than tumor and all other tissues.

Some clones are missing from TCRdb's copy, which holds only in-frame ones; the method was immunoSEQ multiplex PCR. The sample has about 51,000 clones; around 81% are singletons. Concerning this clone itself: Antigen specificity is unknown.

This TCR came from a man aged 40 to 70 with stage III lung adenocarcinoma. The material sequenced was peripheral blood mononuclear cells, taken before any cancer treatment.

The CDR3 is CASSLAEYTEAFF. The CDR3 nucleotides are TGCGCCAGCAGCTTGGCAGAGTACACTGAAGCTTTCTTT. The V gene is TRBV5-1, the J gene TRBJ1-1; D call uncertain. V was shortened by 0 bases and J by 3 bases, with 6 bases between the two germline ends. This CDR3 region has 13 residues. Germline values: CDR1 SGHRS, CDR2 YFSETQ.